Each of the 21 T cell receptor beta chains below was sequenced from the same sample in a study of T cells after yellow fever vaccination. MiXCR was run by TCRdb on the 5' RACE reads, yielding one entry per CDR3 protein. The profile shows a few hundred thousand distinct CDR3 sequences, around a tenth of them singletons. The sequences come from PBMCs, collected on the day of the first yellow fever vaccination. These receptors originate from a man aged 18 to 29 who received the YFV17D yellow fever vaccine.

The V and J genes are TRBV15 and TRBJ1-5; D is possibly TRBD1 (5 bases). V shed 1 base and J shed 5 bases, with 12 bases lying between them. CDR1 and CDR2 from the germline V gene are LNHNV and YYDKDF (reference sequence). The CDR3 length is 15 residues. Here the CDR3 reads CATSRVRQSHQPQHF. The CDR3 nucleotides read TGTGCCACCAGCAGAGTAAGACAGTCCCATCAGCCCCAGCATTTT.

This clonotype was counted a few times. This sequence joins TRBV12-3 or TRBV12-4 and TRBJ2-7; TRBD1 matches 9 bases. V was clipped by 4 bases and J by 3 bases; unmatched bases: 4. This CDR3 contains 14 residues. CDR3 residues: CASSWGTGYYEQYF. The CDR3 nucleotides are TGTGCCAGCAGTTGGGGGACAGGGTACTACGAGCAGTACTTC.

This clonotype was observed a few times. The chain uses TRBV12-3 or TRBV12-4 and TRBJ2-1; 8 nucleotides agree with TRBD2. This CDR3 is 15 amino acids long. V gave up 3 bases and J gave up 9 bases; unmatched junction bases: 10. The CDR3 loop is CASSLFGGGQSEQFF. The CDR3 DNA reads as TGTGCCAGCAGTTTGTTCGGGGGGGGCCAGAGTGAGCAGTTCTTC.

A few counts support this clonotype. The rearrangement links TRBV7-2 to TRBJ2-3; the match to TRBD2 covers 11 bases. The ends lost 5 bases at V and 1 base at J; junction bases unmatched: 5. CDR1 is SGHTA and CDR2 is FQGNSA in the germline V gene. CDR3 size: 16 residues. Here the CDR3 reads CASSTQLAGGTDTQYF. CDR3 bases: TGTGCCAGCAGCACACAACTAGCGGGGGGCACAGATACGCAGTATTTT.

The genes are TRBV3-1 and TRBJ2-3; 9 bases align to TRBD2. The CDR3 is 17 residues long. Germline-derived CDR1 and CDR2 are LGHDT and YNNKEL (reference sequence). After removal of 11 bases from V and 4 bases from J, the junction contained 19 bases not matched to a gene. The CDR3 DNA reads TGTGCCTCCAGCCCGAGGGAGACTAGCGGTGGCCCAGATACGCAGTATTTT. Translating gives CASSPRETSGGPDTQYF.

This clonotype was recorded at least ten times. The chain carries TRBV10-3 and TRBJ2-1; D unclear. The V end lost 0 bases, the J end lost 2 bases, and 5 bases lay between the germline ends. The CDR3 totals 14 residues. Germline CDR1 and CDR2: ENHRY and SYGVKD. This CDR3 reads CAISESAAYNEQFF. DNA for the CDR3: TGTGCCATCAGTGAGTCAGCAGCCTACAATGAGCAGTTCTTC.

This clonotype was observed at least ten times. V gene TRBV7-2 combines with J gene TRBJ2-5; the D is unclear. With 1 base removed from V and 9 bases from J, the gap between germline ends came to 12 bases. Germline CDR1 reads SGHTA; CDR2 reads FQGNSA. The CDR3 is made up of 13 amino acids. This CDR3 is CASSLVPWWAQYF. As DNA, the CDR3 is TGTGCCAGCAGCTTAGTACCGTGGTGGGCCCAGTACTTC.

The chain links TRBV29-1 to TRBJ2-7; tentatively, D is TRBD1 (5 bases). Germline V gene sequence: CDR1 SQVTM, CDR2 ANQGSEA. This CDR3 spans 15 amino acids. The CDR3 region is CNVIWGPFLNYEQYV. CDR3 sequence (DNA): TGCAACGTTATCTGGGGCCCGTTTTTGAACTACGAGCAGTACGTC.

This clonotype was picked up a small number of times. The chain recombines TRBV7-9 with TRBJ2-1, with 8 bases identical to TRBD1. The CDR3 runs 16 residues. Germline CDR1 SEHNR, CDR2 FQNEAQ (reference sequence). The trim removed 5 bases at V and 4 bases at J, leaving 10 bases unmatched. The chain's CDR3 is CASSPPPGQGYNEQFF. In DNA form, the CDR3 reads TGTGCCAGCAGCCCCCCCCCAGGACAGGGTTACAATGAGCAGTTCTTC. The variable domain in full, completed from reference TRBV7-9 and TRBJ2-1, reads DTGVSQNPRHKITKRGQNVTFRCDPISEHNRLYWYRQTLGQGPEFLTYFQNEAQLEKSRLLSDRFSAERPKGSFSTLEIQRTEQGDSAMYLCASSPPPGQGYNEQFFGPGTRLTVL.

This clonotype was recorded many times. The rearrangement joins TRBV12-3 or TRBV12-4 to TRBJ1-4; D remains ambiguous. The CDR3 covers 17 residues. Trimming shortened V by 1 base and J by 8 bases, and 20 bases separated the two germline ends. Here the CDR3 DNA reads TGTGCCAGCAGTTTAGACTTACAAGCGGGCCCGTCCGAAAAACTGTTTTTT. This encodes CASSLDLQAGPSEKLFF.

The chain uses TRBV4-3 and TRBJ1-2; TRBD1 agrees at 7 bases. The CDR3 sequence is 16 residues long. The V segment lost 0 bases and the J segment 1 base; nucleotides outside the gene matches: 5. From germline, CDR1 is LGHNA and CDR2 YSLEER. The CDR3 sequence: CASSQDTRQGNYGYTF. DNA for the CDR3: TGCGCCAGCAGCCAAGATACGCGACAGGGTAACTATGGCTACACCTTC.

This clonotype was picked up a small number of times. This chain joins TRBV5-1 and TRBJ2-7, with D possibly TRBD2 on 5 matching bases. The length of the CDR3 is 15 residues. The ends were cut back, 4 bases at V and 0 bases at J, with 14 bases in the middle. The germline V gene encodes CDR1 SGHRS and CDR2 YFSETQ. CDR3 loop: CASSLTPGSSYEQYV. The CDR3 bases are TGCGCCAGCAGCCTAACTCCGGGAAGCTCCTACGAGCAGTACGTC.

The genes are TRBV4-1 and TRBJ2-2, with 7 bases that match TRBD2. With 0 bases clipped from V and 6 bases from J, the junction kept 1 base outside the gene matches. The germline CDR1 and CDR2 sequences are MGHRA and YSYEKL. The CDR3 loop spans 14 amino acids. CDR3 nucleotide sequence: TGCGCCAGCAGCCAAGAGGGACTATCCGGGGAGCTGTTTTTT. Translation gives CASSQEGLSGELFF.

The rearrangement uses TRBV5-4 and TRBJ2-5; tentatively, D is TRBD1 (6 bases). Germline CDR1 and CDR2: SGHNT and YYREEE (reference sequence). The CDR3 is made up of 14 amino acids. Between the trimmed V and J ends, which lost 8 bases and 5 bases, there was a span of 19 bases. Written as DNA, the CDR3 is TGTGCCAGTCAAACCCGGACAGAGGATGAGACCCAGTACTTC. Translating it yields CASQTRTEDETQYF.

The DNA of the CDR3 is TGTGCCAGCAGTTCAGAGCAGGATTTTGGCACTGAAGCTTTCTTT. Translated, it gives CASSSEQDFGTEAFF. V usage is TRBV6-5 and J usage is TRBJ1-1; D is ambiguous. Germline lookup yields CDR1 MNHEY and CDR2 SVGAGI. The CDR3 covers 15 residues. Between the trimmed V and J ends, which lost 4 bases and 4 bases, there was a span of 16 bases.

In this sample, this clonotype turned up a few times. The chain has TRBV21-1 and TRBJ2-1; the D segment call TRBD1 is taken from the table without a DNA check. TRBV21-1 has pseudogene status. The CDR3 length is 14 residues. DNA of the CDR3: TGTGCCAGCCGACAGGGGCCTTGGCGCAATGAGCAGTTCTTC. Its translation: CASRQGPWRNEQFF.

The rearrangement links TRBV28 to TRBJ2-3; 9 positions match TRBD1. Germline V gives CDR1 MDHEN, CDR2 SYDVKM. Trimming removed 4 bases from V and 2 bases from J; junction bases left unmatched: 4. The CDR3 spans 15 residues. The CDR3 DNA is TGTGCCAGCAGTTACGGACAGGGGTTCACAGATACGCAGTATTTT. It is translated as CASSYGQGFTDTQYF.

This clonotype was detected only once. The chain has TRBV7-9 and TRBJ1-3, with no clear D. Germline assignment: CDR1 SEHNR and CDR2 FQNEAQ (reference sequence). This CDR3 region has 14 residues. V was cut by 0 bases and J by 4 bases, with 7 bases left in between. This chain's CDR3 is CASSLAAAGNTIYF. CDR3 in DNA: TGTGCCAGCAGCTTAGCAGCGGCCGGAAACACCATATATTTT.

This clonotype was counted a few times. This sequence joins TRBV20-1 and TRBJ2-2; 7 bases fit TRBD1. V shed 5 bases, J shed 7 bases, and the junction held 4 bases outside the gene matches. The V gene's germline CDR1 is DFQATT and CDR2 SNEGSKA (reference sequence). The CDR3 runs 12 residues. The CDR3 region has the DNA TGCAGTGCTTCGAGGGGGCACGGGGAGCTGTTTTTT. Amino acid sequence: CSASRGHGELFF.

This clonotype was seen a few times. The chain carries TRBV6-1 and TRBJ2-7; 9 bases align to TRBD2. CDR3 length: 15 residues. The germline gives CDR1 MNHNS, CDR2 SASEGT. V lost 1 base, J lost 3 bases, and 4 bases stayed unmatched. The CDR3: CASSEGPSGIYEQYF. The CDR3 DNA sequence: TGTGCCAGCAGTGAAGGGCCTAGCGGGATCTACGAGCAGTACTTC.

The V gene is TRBV3-1, the J gene TRBJ2-3; tentatively, D is TRBD1 (5 bases). CDR1 and CDR2 from the germline V gene are LGHDT and YNNKEL (reference sequence). The length of the CDR3 is 15 residues. Trimming took 1 base from V and 2 from J, leaving 10 bases between them. The CDR3 here is CASSQGGHFTDTQYF. For the CDR3, the DNA is TGTGCCAGCAGCCAAGGTGGACACTTCACAGATACGCAGTATTTT.